This is a list of T cell receptor beta chains from one sample in a study of vaccination and CD4 T cells after COVID-19. In TCRdb, the PCR reads were re-called with MiXCR into one record per CDR3 protein. The profile shows 15,000 to 20,000 distinct CDR3 sequences, approximately 63% of them singletons. No antigen has been identified for these receptors. Sequencing input: CD4+ T cells from blood, cultured in vitro. The receptors originated from a human donor who had recovered from COVID-19. Both conserved end residues are part of each CDR3. The D gene is left open where the match is weak. The size field is filled for only some rows; it gives once, few, many or a size class.

cdr3_nt: TGTGCCAGCAGTGAGCAGGGAGCGGGTGGCTACACCTTC
cdr3_aa: CASSEQGAGGYTF
j_call: TRBJ1-2
d_call: -
v_call: TRBV6-4
clone_size: -

cdr3_nt: TGTGCTAGTAGTAGCGGGAGAGGGGCTTTAGGTGAGCAGTTCTTC
cdr3_aa: CASSSGRGALGEQFF
j_call: TRBJ2-1
d_call: TRBD2
v_call: TRBV12-5
clone_size: -

cdr3_nt: TGTGCCACCAGTGATCGGACAGCCCAAGCCTACAATGAGCAGTTCTTC
cdr3_aa: CATSDRTAQAYNEQFF
j_call: TRBJ2-1
d_call: -
v_call: TRBV24-1
clone_size: -

cdr3_nt: TGTGCCAGCAGTTTAGCTTGGGACAGGCTAACGCCAGCTAGCACAGATACGCAGTATTTT
cdr3_aa: CASSLAWDRLTPASTDTQYF
j_call: TRBJ2-3
d_call: TRBD1
v_call: TRBV27
clone_size: -

cdr3_nt: TGTGCCAGCAGCTCCCGTCCGGCTAGCGGGGGGTCGAATGAGCAGTTCTTC
cdr3_aa: CASSSRPASGGSNEQFF
j_call: TRBJ2-1
d_call: TRBD2
v_call: TRBV7-8
clone_size: few

cdr3_nt: TGCGCCAGCATCCCAGGGAACTCTGGGGCCAACGTCCTGACTTTC
cdr3_aa: CASIPGNSGANVLTF
j_call: TRBJ2-6
d_call: -
v_call: TRBV5-1
clone_size: few

cdr3_nt: TGCAGTGCTAGTTGGAAGAGCGGGGCGTACAATGAGCAGTTCTTC
cdr3_aa: CSASWKSGAYNEQFF
j_call: TRBJ2-1
d_call: TRBD2
v_call: TRBV20-1
clone_size: -

cdr3_nt: TGCGCCAGCAGTGAGTGGGCCTACGAGCAGTACTTC
cdr3_aa: CASSEWAYEQYF
j_call: TRBJ2-7
d_call: -
v_call: TRBV10-2
clone_size: -

cdr3_nt: TGTGCCAGCAGTGCCAAGGCGGACGGAAACATTCAGTACTTC
cdr3_aa: CASSAKADGNIQYF
j_call: TRBJ2-4
d_call: -
v_call: TRBV27
clone_size: -

cdr3_nt: TGTGCCAGCAGTGAATCCGGCAACTATGGCTACACCTTC
cdr3_aa: CASSESGNYGYTF
j_call: TRBJ1-2
d_call: -
v_call: TRBV2
clone_size: few

cdr3_nt: TGTGCCAGCTCGGGTGGCGGGTTCTATAATTCACCCCTCCACTTT
cdr3_aa: CASSGGGFYNSPLHF
j_call: TRBJ1-6
d_call: -
v_call: TRBV18
clone_size: -

cdr3_nt: TGTGCCAGCAACTTAGACGGGAGATTCACCTACGAGCAGTACTTC
cdr3_aa: CASNLDGRFTYEQYF
j_call: TRBJ2-7
d_call: -
v_call: TRBV7-2
clone_size: -

cdr3_nt: TGTGCCAGCTCACCAGAGCGGGGGGATGGGCAAAGCTCCTACAATGAGCAGTTCTTC
cdr3_aa: CASSPERGDGQSSYNEQFF
j_call: TRBJ2-1
d_call: TRBD2
v_call: TRBV18
clone_size: -

cdr3_nt: TGCGCCAGCAGCTTGGGGGACAGCGGACATAATTCACCCCTCCACTTT
cdr3_aa: CASSLGDSGHNSPLHF
j_call: TRBJ1-6
d_call: TRBD1
v_call: TRBV5-1
clone_size: -

cdr3_nt: TGTGCCAGCAGTTTTAGGAGGATAAATGAAGCTTTCTTT
cdr3_aa: CASSFRRINEAFF
j_call: TRBJ1-1
d_call: -
v_call: TRBV12-3/TRBV12-4
clone_size: -

cdr3_nt: TGTGCCAGCAGTCTACGTGCGGGGGGTAGGGGAGATACGCAGTATTTT
cdr3_aa: CASSLRAGGRGDTQYF
j_call: TRBJ2-3
d_call: TRBD2
v_call: TRBV6-4
clone_size: -

cdr3_nt: TGTGCCAGCAGCCGAGGGAACAATCAGCCCCAGCATTTT
cdr3_aa: CASSRGNNQPQHF
j_call: TRBJ1-5
d_call: -
v_call: TRBV28
clone_size: -

cdr3_nt: TGTGCCAGCTCACGCGATGGGGCTGGAAACACCATATATTTT
cdr3_aa: CASSRDGAGNTIYF
j_call: TRBJ1-3
d_call: -
v_call: TRBV18
clone_size: -

cdr3_nt: TGTGCCAGCAGCCGCACAGGGACAAATTCACCCCTCCACTTT
cdr3_aa: CASSRTGTNSPLHF
j_call: TRBJ1-6
d_call: -
v_call: TRBV5-8
clone_size: few

cdr3_nt: TGTGCCAGCATCCGGGATCGAGGAGACACCATATATTTT
cdr3_aa: CASIRDRGDTIYF
j_call: TRBJ1-3
d_call: -
v_call: TRBV2
clone_size: -

cdr3_nt: TGCAGTGCTAGAATCTACGAGCAGTACTTC
cdr3_aa: CSARIYEQYF
j_call: TRBJ2-7
d_call: -
v_call: TRBV20-1
clone_size: -

cdr3_nt: TGCAGCTCCGGGACAGGGAATTCACCCCTCCACTTT
cdr3_aa: CSSGTGNSPLHF
j_call: TRBJ1-6
d_call: TRBD1
v_call: TRBV20-1
clone_size: few

cdr3_nt: TGTGCCAGCAGCTCATCCTGGGACAGGGCTGGCTCACCCCTCCACTTT
cdr3_aa: CASSSSWDRAGSPLHF
j_call: TRBJ1-6
d_call: TRBD1
v_call: TRBV7-2
clone_size: -

cdr3_nt: TGCAGTGCCGGGACAGGGGTCTACGAGCAGTACTTC
cdr3_aa: CSAGTGVYEQYF
j_call: TRBJ2-7
d_call: TRBD1
v_call: TRBV20-1
clone_size: -

cdr3_nt: TGTGCCACCAGCAGAGAGTCGAACACTGAAGCTTTCTTT
cdr3_aa: CATSRESNTEAFF
j_call: TRBJ1-1
d_call: -
v_call: TRBV15
clone_size: few